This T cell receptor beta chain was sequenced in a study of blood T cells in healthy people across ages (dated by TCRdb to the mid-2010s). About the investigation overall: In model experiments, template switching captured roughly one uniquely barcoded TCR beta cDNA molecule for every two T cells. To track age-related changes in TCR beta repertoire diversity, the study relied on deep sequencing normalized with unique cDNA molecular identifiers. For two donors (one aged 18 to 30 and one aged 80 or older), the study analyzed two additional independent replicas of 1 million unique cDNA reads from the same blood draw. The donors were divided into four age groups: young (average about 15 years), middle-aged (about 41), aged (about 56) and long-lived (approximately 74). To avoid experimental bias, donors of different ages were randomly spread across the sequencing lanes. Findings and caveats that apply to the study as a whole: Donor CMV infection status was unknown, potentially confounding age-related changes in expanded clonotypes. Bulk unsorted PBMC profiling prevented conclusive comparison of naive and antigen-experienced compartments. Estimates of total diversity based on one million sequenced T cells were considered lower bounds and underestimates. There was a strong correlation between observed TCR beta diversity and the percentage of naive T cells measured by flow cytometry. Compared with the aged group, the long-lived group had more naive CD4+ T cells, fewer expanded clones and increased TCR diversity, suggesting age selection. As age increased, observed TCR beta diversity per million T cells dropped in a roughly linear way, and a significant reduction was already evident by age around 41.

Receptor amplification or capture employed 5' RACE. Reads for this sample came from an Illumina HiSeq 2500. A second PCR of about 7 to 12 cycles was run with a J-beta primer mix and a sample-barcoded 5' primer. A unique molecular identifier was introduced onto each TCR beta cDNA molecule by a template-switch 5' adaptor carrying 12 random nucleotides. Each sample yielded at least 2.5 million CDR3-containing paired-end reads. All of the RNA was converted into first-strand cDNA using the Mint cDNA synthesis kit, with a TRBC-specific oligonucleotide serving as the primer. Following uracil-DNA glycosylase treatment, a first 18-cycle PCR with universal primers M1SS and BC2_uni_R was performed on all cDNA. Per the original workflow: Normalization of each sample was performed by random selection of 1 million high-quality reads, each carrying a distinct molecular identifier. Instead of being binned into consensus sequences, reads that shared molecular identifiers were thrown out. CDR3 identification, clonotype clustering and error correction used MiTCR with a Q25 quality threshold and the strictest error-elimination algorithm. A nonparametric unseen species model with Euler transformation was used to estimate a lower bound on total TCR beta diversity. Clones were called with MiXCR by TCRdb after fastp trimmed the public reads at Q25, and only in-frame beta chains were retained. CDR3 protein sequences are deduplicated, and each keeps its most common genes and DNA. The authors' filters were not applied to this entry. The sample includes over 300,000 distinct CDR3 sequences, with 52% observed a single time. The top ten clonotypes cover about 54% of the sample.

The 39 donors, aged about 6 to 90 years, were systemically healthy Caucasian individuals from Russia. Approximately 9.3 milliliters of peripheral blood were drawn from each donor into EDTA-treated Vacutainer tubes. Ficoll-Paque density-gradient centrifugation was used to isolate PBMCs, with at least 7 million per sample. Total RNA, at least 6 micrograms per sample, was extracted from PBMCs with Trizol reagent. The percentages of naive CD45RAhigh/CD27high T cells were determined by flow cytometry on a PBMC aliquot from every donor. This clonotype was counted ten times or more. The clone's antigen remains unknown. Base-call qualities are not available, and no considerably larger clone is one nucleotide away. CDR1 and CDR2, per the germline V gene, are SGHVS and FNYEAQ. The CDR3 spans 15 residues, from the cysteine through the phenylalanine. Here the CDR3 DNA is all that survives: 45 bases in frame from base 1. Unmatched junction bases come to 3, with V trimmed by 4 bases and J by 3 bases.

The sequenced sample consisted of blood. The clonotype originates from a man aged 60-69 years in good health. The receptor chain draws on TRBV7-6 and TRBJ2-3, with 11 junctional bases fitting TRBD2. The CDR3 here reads CASSSSGGSTDTQYF. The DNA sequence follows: TGTGCCAGCAGCTCTAGCGGGGGGTCAACAGATACGCAGTATTTT.